This T cell receptor (beta chain) was obtained from a study of T cell repertoires in cytomegalovirus infection. In the study overall: Indications came from public TCR beta signatures; they pointed to CMV infection and to a matching HLA type.

Via MiXCR, TCRdb re-called the reads, giving one row per CDR3 protein. The sample contains some 700,000 distinct CDR3 sequences, 35% of which appear only once. Regarding the study as a whole: The ex vivo response showed dominance by HLA-C-restricted CMV-specific TCR beta clonotypes.

This clonotype was detected only once. The antigen is unknown. Here the CDR3 omits its conserved ending phenylalanine or tryptophan, so a read error is the likely source. CDR3 length: 13 amino acids. V was pared by 7 bases and J by 1 base, with 10 bases between. The germline CDR1 and CDR2 sequences are SNHLY and FYNNEI. The specimen was PBMCs. V is TRBV2 and J is TRBJ1-1; D uncertain. This clonotype was sampled from a human donor in good health (CMV status not recorded). Some clones in this sample may be carry-over from other donors' samples. CDR3 bases: TGTGCCAGCACTCAGAGTTGGAACACTGAAGCTTTCTTG. Residues: CASTQSWNTEAFL.